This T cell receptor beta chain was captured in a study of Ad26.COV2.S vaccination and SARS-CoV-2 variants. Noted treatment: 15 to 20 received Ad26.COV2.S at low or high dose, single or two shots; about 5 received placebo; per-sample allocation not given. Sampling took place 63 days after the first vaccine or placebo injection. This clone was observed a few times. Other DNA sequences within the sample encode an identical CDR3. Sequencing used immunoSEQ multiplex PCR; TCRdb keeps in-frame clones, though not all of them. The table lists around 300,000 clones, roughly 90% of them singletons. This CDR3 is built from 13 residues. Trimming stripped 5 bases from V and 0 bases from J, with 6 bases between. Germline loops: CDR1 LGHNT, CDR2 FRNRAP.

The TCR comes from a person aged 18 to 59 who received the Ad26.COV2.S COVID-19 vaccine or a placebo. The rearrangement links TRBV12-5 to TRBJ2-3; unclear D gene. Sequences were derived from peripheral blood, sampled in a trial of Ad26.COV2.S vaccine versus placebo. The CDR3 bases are TGTGCTAGTGGTCTCTCTAGCACAGATACGCAGTATTTT. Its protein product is CASGLSSTDTQYF.